This TCR beta chain was observed in a study of regulatory T cells in long-lasting Graves disease. Findings of the study overall: Persistent patients shared more public clonotypes (under 3,000) than newly diagnosed patients (around 1,000). TCR diversity in persistent Graves' patients was below that of newly diagnosed ones.

The TCR beta library used iRepertoire HTBI primers with Arm-PCR amplification of CDR3. A single record per CDR3 protein comes from TCRdb applying MiXCR to the multiplex PCR reads. The sample includes hundreds of thousands of distinct CDR3 sequences, roughly 16% of them seen just once. At least ten counts were recorded for this clonotype. Its specificity is not known. Specified time point: newly diagnosed GD, antithyroid drugs for less than 3 months. PBMCs were the source of the RNA used for TCR sequencing. This CDR3 is built from 15 residues. V was cut by 3 bases and J by 4 bases, with 15 bases left in between. Germline loops: CDR1 KGHSH, CDR2 LQKENI. The same data also went into a second study, on T cells in Graves' hyperthyroidism and ophthalmopathy. That work contributes: No ophthalmopathy progression within 18 months constituted stable Graves' hyperthyroidism.

The TCR sequence derives from a woman aged 35-60 years with Graves disease. The starting material was peripheral blood mononuclear cells (PBMCs), obtained at new diagnosis, from a patient treated with antithyroid drugs. The rearrangement links TRBV18 to TRBJ1-2; the D gene is possibly TRBD1 (6 bases). CDR3 nucleotide sequence: TGTGCCAGCTCACCCGAACAGGGTAGGGCCTATGGCTACACCTTC. Encoded protein: CASSPEQGRAYGYTF.